This T cell receptor (beta chain) was captured in a study of response to subunit inactivated influenza vaccine. The study, taken as a whole, reports: The study's authors posited that every seasonal influenza vaccination enlists few new T cells.

This clonotype appeared a few times. Its cognate antigen is unknown. V was pared by 6 bases and J by 4 bases, with 4 bases between. The CDR3 has 12 residues. Per the germline V gene, CDR1 is MNHEY and CDR2 is SVGEGT. A single record per CDR3 protein comes from TCRdb applying MiXCR to the RT-PCR reads. This sample carries roughly 520,000 distinct CDR3 sequences, about 25% of them seen once, and the ten largest clones take 1.5% to 2%. Sample: CD4+ T cells sorted from PBMCs, taken roughly 5 days after vaccination. The chain recombines TRBV6-2 or TRBV6-3 with TRBJ2-6; D is unclear. This TCR was recovered from a man aged 45-65 years who received an inactivated influenza vaccine. CDR3 bases: TGTGCCAGCAGGAAAGGGGCCAACGTCCTGACTTTC. Its protein is CASRKGANVLTF.